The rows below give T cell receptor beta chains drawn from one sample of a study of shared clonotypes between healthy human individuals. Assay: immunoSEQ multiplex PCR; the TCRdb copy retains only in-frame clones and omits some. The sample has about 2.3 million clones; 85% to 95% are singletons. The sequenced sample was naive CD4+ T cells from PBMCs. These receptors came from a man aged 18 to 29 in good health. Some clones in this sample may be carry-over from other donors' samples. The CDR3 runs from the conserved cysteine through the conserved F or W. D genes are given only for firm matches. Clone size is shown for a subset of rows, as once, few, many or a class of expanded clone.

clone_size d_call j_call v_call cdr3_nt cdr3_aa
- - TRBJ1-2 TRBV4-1 TGCGCCAGCAACGGGGACCCCGATAACTATGGCTACACCTTC CASNGDPDNYGYTF
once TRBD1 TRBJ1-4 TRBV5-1 TGCGCCAGCAGCGCACAGGGGGCGACTAATGAAAAACTGTTTTTT CASSAQGATNEKLFF
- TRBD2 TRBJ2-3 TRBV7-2 TGTGCCAGCAGCTTAGAACTAGCGGGACACACAGATACGCAGTATTTT CASSLELAGHTDTQYF
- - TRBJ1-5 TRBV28 TGTGCCAGCAGTTACCCAGGGCTAGGGGAGTTACGTCAGCCCCAGCATTTT CASSYPGLGELRQPQHF
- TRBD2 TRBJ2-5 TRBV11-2 TGTGCCAGCAGCTCCAGACTAGCGGTACAAGAGACCCAGTACTTC CASSSRLAVQETQYF
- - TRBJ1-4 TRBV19 TGTGCCAGTAGTATGTTGGGCGCAACTAATGAAAAACTGTTTTTT CASSMLGATNEKLFF
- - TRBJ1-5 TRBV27 TGTGCCAGCAGACCAAATAATCAGCCCCAGCATTTT CASRPNNQPQHF
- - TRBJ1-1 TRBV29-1 TGCAGCGTCGGTCGATTATGGGCCAGGGGCACTGAAGCTTTCTTT CSVGRLWARGTEAFF
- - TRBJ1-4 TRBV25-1 TGTGCCAGCAGTGGGTCGGGTGCAAAACTGTTTTTT CASSGSGAKLFF
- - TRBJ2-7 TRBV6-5 TGTGCCAGCAAAAGGGTCCGAACTAGCCCCAACGAGCAGTACTTC CASKRVRTSPNEQYF
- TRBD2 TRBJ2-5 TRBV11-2 TGTGCCAGCAGCTCCTATGAAAGACTAGCGGGAGTGGAGACCCAGTACTTC CASSSYERLAGVETQYF
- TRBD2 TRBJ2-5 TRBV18 TGTGCCAGCTCAGAGGGACTAGCGGGAGCTGAGACCCAGTACTTC CASSEGLAGAETQYF
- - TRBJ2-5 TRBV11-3 TGTGCCAGCAGCTTAGGTGCGGGACTTCAAGAGACCCAGTACTTC CASSLGAGLQETQYF
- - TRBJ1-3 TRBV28 TGTGCCACCTCGGAGGCAGGAAACACCATATATTTT CATSEAGNTIYF
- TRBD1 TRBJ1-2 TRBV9 TGTGCCAGCAGCCCGGGACAGGGGGCAAATGGCTACACCTTC CASSPGQGANGYTF
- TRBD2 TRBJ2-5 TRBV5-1 TGCGCCAGCAGCAGGACTAGCCCGATAAGCCAAGAGACCCAGTACTTC CASSRTSPISQETQYF
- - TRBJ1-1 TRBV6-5 TGTGCCAGCAGTTATCGTCGGGCGGTTGAAGCTTTCTTT CASSYRRAVEAFF
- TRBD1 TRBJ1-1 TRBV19 TGTGCCAGTAGTATAAACCACAGGGGAGCGGGGGGCACTGAAGCTTTCTTT CASSINHRGAGGTEAFF
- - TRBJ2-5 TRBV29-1 TGCAGCGTTACCCCTCAAGAGACCCAGTACTTC CSVTPQETQYF
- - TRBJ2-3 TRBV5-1 TGCGCCAGCAGCTTAGATAGGGATACGCAGTATTTT CASSLDRDTQYF
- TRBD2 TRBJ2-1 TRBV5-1 TGCGCCAGCAGCCCCGGAGGGGCTAGCGGGAGGTCCAGGGACAATGAGCAGTTCTTC CASSPGGASGRSRDNEQFF
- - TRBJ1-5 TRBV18 TGTGCCAGCTCACTATTCGAGGACAGCAATCAGCCCCAGCATTTT CASSLFEDSNQPQHF
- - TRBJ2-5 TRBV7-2 TGTGCCAGCAGCTTAGCGGGGCGAATACAAGAGACCCAGTACTTC CASSLAGRIQETQYF
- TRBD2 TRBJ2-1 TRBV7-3 TGTGCCAGCAGCTTAGTAGCGGGATCCTACAATGAGCAGTTCTTC CASSLVAGSYNEQFF
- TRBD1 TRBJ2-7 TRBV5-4 TGTGCCAGCAGCTTGGGGCAGGGGGACTCCTACGAGCAGTACTTC CASSLGQGDSYEQYF
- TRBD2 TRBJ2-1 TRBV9 TGTGCCAGCAGCGTAGCCATTGGAGCGGGGGTACTATCTAGCTCCTACAATGAGCAGTTCTTC CASSVAIGAGVLSSSYNEQFF
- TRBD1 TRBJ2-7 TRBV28 TGTGCCAGCGGGCCAGGGGGCTGGTACGAGCAGTACTTC CASGPGGWYEQYF